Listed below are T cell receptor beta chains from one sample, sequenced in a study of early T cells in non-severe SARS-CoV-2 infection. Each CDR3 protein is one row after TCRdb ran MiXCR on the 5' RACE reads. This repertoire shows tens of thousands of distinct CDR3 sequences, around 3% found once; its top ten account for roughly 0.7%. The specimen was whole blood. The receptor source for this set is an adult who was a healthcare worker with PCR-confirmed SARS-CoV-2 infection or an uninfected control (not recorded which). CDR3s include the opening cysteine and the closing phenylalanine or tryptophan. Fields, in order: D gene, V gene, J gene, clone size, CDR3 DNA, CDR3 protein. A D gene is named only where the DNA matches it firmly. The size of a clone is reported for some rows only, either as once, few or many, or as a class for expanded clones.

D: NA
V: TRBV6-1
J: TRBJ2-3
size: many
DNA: TGTGCCAGCAGTGGAACGCCCTCGGGCACAGATACGCAGTATTTT
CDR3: CASSGTPSGTDTQYF

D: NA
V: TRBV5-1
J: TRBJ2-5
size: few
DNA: TGCGCCAGCAGCTGGCAGGGATTTCAAGAGACCCAGTACTTC
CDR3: CASSWQGFQETQYF

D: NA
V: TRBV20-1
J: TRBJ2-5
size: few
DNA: TGCAGTGCTAGGCTGAACCAAGAGACCCAGTACTTC
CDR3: CSARLNQETQYF

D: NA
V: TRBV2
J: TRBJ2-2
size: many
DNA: TGTGCCAGCAGCGAGGCCCCAGGCGGGGAGCTGTTTTTT
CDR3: CASSEAPGGELFF

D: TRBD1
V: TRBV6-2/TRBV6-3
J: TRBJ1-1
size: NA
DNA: TGTGCCAGCAGTGAATGGACAGGTACTGAAGCTTTCTTT
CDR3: CASSEWTGTEAFF

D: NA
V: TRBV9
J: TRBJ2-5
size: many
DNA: TGTGCCAGCAGCGTTACCCATTCAAGGGGGCAAGAGACCCAGTACTTC
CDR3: CASSVTHSRGQETQYF

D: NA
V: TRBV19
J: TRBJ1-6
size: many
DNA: TGTGCCAGTTCCCTTAATGTGGATAATTCACCCCTCCACTTT
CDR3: CASSLNVDNSPLHF

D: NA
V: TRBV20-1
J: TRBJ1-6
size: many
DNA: TGCAGTGCTAGAGATTTGACGCCCATTATGTATAATTCACCCCTCCACTTT
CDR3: CSARDLTPIMYNSPLHF

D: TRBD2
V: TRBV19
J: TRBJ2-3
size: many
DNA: TGTGCCAGTAGTATAGATCTACCGGGGGGGATCACAGATACGCAGTATTTT
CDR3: CASSIDLPGGITDTQYF

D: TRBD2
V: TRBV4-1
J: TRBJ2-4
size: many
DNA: TGCGCCAGCAGCCAGGGACTAGAGATCGGCATTCAGTACTTC
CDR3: CASSQGLEIGIQYF

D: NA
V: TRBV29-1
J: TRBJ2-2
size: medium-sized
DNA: TGCAGCGTCCATACAGGGGCTAGCGGCGGGGAGCTGTTTTTT
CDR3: CSVHTGASGGELFF

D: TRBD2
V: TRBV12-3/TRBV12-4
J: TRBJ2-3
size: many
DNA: TGTGCCAGCGGAAGACTAGCGGTCACAGATACGCAGTATTTT
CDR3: CASGRLAVTDTQYF

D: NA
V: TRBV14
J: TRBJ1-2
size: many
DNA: TGTGCCAGCAGCCAAGATGTCGGCGGCTACACCTTC
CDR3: CASSQDVGGYTF

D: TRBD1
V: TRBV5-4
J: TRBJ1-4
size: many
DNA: TGTGCCAGCAGCCCATCGACAGGGGTTGGAGAAAAACTGTTTTTT
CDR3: CASSPSTGVGEKLFF

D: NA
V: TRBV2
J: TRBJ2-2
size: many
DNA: TGTGCCAGCTCCGAGTGGGTCAGGGAGCTGTTTTTT
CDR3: CASSEWVRELFF

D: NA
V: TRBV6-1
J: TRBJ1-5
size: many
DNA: TGTGCCAGCAGTGGCCGGGGCAGTGGGGGCAATCAGCCCCAGCATTTT
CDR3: CASSGRGSGGNQPQHF

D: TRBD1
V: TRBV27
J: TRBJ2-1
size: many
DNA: TGTGCCAGCAGTTGGTTAGCGGGACAGGGGATAAATGAGCAGTTCTTC
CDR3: CASSWLAGQGINEQFF

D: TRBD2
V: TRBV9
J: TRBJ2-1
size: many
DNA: TGTGCCAGCAGCGTAGGTCTCAGGGCTAGCGGGGACAATGAGCAGTTCTTC
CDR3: CASSVGLRASGDNEQFF

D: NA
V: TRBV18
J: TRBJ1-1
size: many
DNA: TGTGCCAGCTCACCAGGCCAGCTCAACACTGAAGCTTTCTTT
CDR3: CASSPGQLNTEAFF

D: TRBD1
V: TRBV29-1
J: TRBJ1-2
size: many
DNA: TGCAGCGTAAAGGGACAGGGGTATGGCTACACCTTC
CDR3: CSVKGQGYGYTF

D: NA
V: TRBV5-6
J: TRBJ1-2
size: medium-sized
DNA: TGTGCCAGCAGCTCCAACAGGGTACGTGGCTACACCTTC
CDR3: CASSSNRVRGYTF

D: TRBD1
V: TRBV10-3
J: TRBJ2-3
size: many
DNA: TGTGCCATCAGCCTCGGGACAGTTAGCACAGATACGCAGTATTTT
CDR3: CAISLGTVSTDTQYF

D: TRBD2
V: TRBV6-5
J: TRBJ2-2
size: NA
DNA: TGTGCCAGCAGTTTAATCGGACGGGACTATGGCCTCGGGGAGCTGTTTTTT
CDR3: CASSLIGRDYGLGELFF

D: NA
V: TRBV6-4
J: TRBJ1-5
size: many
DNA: TGTGCCAGCAGTGTACAGGCGAGCAATCAGCCCCAGCATTTT
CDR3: CASSVQASNQPQHF

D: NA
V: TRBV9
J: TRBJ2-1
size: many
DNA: TGTGCCAGCAGCGTAATCCGGGGTGAGGATGAGCAGTTCTTC
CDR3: CASSVIRGEDEQFF